This T cell receptor beta chain derives from a study of blood T cell repertoires in COVID-19. Study as a whole: Material from acute and convalescent COVID-19 was sourced from the United States, Italy and Spain. Nucleic acid was either cDNA or gDNA, and it came from T cells, B-cell-depleted T cells, or PBMCs.

How the authors handled the data: Amplification of reference gene primers provided the estimated nucleated cell counts. Clones were read by immunoSEQ multiplex PCR, and TCRdb kept only the in-frame ones, dropping some. V, J and clone size are taken as reported in that table, and D and trimming were inferred from the DNA itself. The sample has 150,000 to 200,000 clones; roughly 79% are singletons. This clone was picked up one time. CDR3 size: 13 residues. V lost 3 bases, J lost 1 base, and 10 bases lay in between. Germline CDR1 SQVTM, CDR2 ANQGSEA. The sequenced sample consisted of peripheral blood. V and J are TRBV29-1 and TRBJ2-7; perhaps TRBD2 as D (5 bases). This receptor was identified in a woman older than 75 with acute or convalescent COVID-19. The CDR3 nucleotides are TGCAGCGTTGAGCGGGCCGGTTCCTACGAGCAGTACTTC. Translating gives CSVERAGSYEQYF.